Listed below are T cell receptor beta chains from one sample, sequenced in a study of T cells in Graves' hyperthyroidism and ophthalmopathy. TCRdb called the multiplex PCR reads again in MiXCR, with one record for every CDR3 protein. Here the sample spans 550,000 to 800,000 distinct CDR3 sequences, around 15% being singletons. Sequencing was performed on blood. Receptors were obtained from a middle-aged man with Graves' hyperthyroidism. The CDR3 runs from the conserved cysteine through the conserved F or W. A D gene is named only where the DNA matches it firmly. A row's size may be missing; if present it is once, few, many or a size class.

length,size,J,V,D,CDR3,DNA
15,few,TRBJ2-3,TRBV20-1,NA,CSARGGWASTDTQYF,TGCAGTGCTAGAGGAGGCTGGGCTAGCACAGATACGCAGTATTTT
15,many,TRBJ2-7,TRBV6-1,TRBD2,CASSASTSGSDEQYF,TGTGCCAGCAGTGCCTCGACTAGCGGGAGCGACGAGCAGTACTTC
14,many,TRBJ1-5,TRBV27,NA,CASSLSGWHQPQHF,TGTGCCAGCAGTTTATCAGGGTGGCATCAGCCCCAGCATTTT
15,many,TRBJ1-1,TRBV27,NA,CASSPAGGVNTEAFF,TGTGCCAGCAGCCCGGCTGGAGGGGTGAACACTGAAGCTTTCTTT
12,many,TRBJ2-3,TRBV2,NA,CASSEGPDTQYF,TGTGCCAGCAGTGAGGGCCCAGATACGCAGTATTTT
16,many,TRBJ1-3,TRBV28,TRBD1,CASSLSGTGDTNTIYF,TGTGCCAGCAGTTTATCTGGGACAGGGGACACAAACACCATATATTTT
17,many,TRBJ2-2,TRBV24-1,TRBD1,CATSDLRTGEVAGELFF,TGTGCCACCAGTGATCTACGGACAGGGGAGGTGGCCGGGGAGCTGTTTTTT
15,few,TRBJ1-3,TRBV6-1,NA,CASIPYGGTGNTIYF,TGTGCCAGCATTCCGTACGGGGGCACTGGAAACACCATATATTTT
15,few,TRBJ2-5,TRBV9,TRBD2,CASSVVAGVGETQYF,TGTGCCAGCAGCGTAGTAGCGGGAGTTGGGGAGACCCAGTACTTC
17,few,TRBJ2-1,TRBV5-4,TRBD2,CASSRGLAGGPDNEQFF,TGTGCCAGCAGCAGAGGACTAGCGGGAGGGCCAGACAATGAGCAGTTCTTC
13,NA,TRBJ2-7,TRBV30,TRBD2,CAHSGGSVREQYF,TGTGCCCATTCTGGCGGGAGTGTTCGGGAGCAGTACTTC
14,NA,TRBJ2-1,TRBV6-4,NA,CAPGGRSSYNEQFF,TGTGCCCCCGGGGGCAGGAGCTCCTACAATGAGCAGTTCTTC
14,many,TRBJ2-3,TRBV2,TRBD1,CASSEDRAQGTQYF,TGTGCCAGCAGTGAGGACAGGGCTCAGGGTACGCAGTATTTT
15,NA,TRBJ2-1,TRBV2,TRBD2,CASRGTSGRWNEQFF,TGTGCCAGCAGGGGGACTAGCGGGAGGTGGAATGAGCAGTTCTTC
16,NA,TRBJ2-2,TRBV24-1,NA,CATSDLRLGPSGELFF,TGTGCCACCAGTGATTTGCGTCTCGGTCCTTCCGGGGAGCTGTTTTTT
12,many,TRBJ2-7,TRBV12-3/TRBV12-4,NA,CASGAKYYEQYF,TGTGCCAGCGGAGCGAAATACTACGAGCAGTACTTC
17,NA,TRBJ2-2,TRBV3-1,NA,CASSQDLTAYGTGELFF,TGTGCCAGCAGCCAAGATCTTACGGCCTATGGCACCGGGGAGCTGTTTTTT
17,many,TRBJ2-4,TRBV28,TRBD2,CASSTSGAGGAKNIQYF,TGTGCCAGCAGTACGAGTGGGGCGGGAGGGGCCAAAAACATTCAGTACTTC
12,many,TRBJ2-7,TRBV2,NA,CASSGISYEQYF,TGTGCCAGCAGCGGGATTTCCTACGAGCAGTACTTC
16,many,TRBJ1-6,TRBV3-1,NA,CASSQERTAYNSPLHF,TGTGCCAGCAGCCAAGAACGGACAGCCTATAATTCACCCCTCCACTTT
16,many,TRBJ2-7,TRBV5-8,TRBD1,CASSYLDRGSTYEQYF,TGTGCCAGCAGCTACCTTGACAGGGGGTCTACCTACGAGCAGTACTTC
14,many,TRBJ1-1,TRBV19,TRBD1,CASSMGQGGTEAFF,TGTGCCAGTAGTATGGGGCAGGGGGGCACTGAAGCTTTCTTT
14,NA,TRBJ1-6,TRBV28,TRBD1,CASSSDRDTSPLHF,TGTGCCAGCAGCTCGGACAGGGACACTTCACCCCTCCACTTT
17,NA,TRBJ2-7,TRBV20-1,TRBD2,CSATTPTLAGGTYEQYF,TGCAGTGCTACCACCCCTACCTTAGCGGGAGGTACCTACGAGCAGTACTTC
14,few,TRBJ1-2,TRBV11-2,NA,CASSQRTAEYGYTF,TGTGCCAGCAGCCAAAGGACAGCGGAATATGGCTACACCTTC
17,once,TRBJ2-3,TRBV20-1,TRBD2,CSAREASGSVGTDTQYF,TGCAGTGCTAGAGAGGCTAGCGGGAGCGTGGGCACAGATACGCAGTATTTT
13,NA,TRBJ2-1,TRBV20-1,TRBD2,CSVSGLAYNEQFF,TGCAGTGTCTCGGGACTAGCTTACAATGAGCAGTTCTTC
14,few,TRBJ2-2,TRBV7-9,NA,CASSLEPFTGELFF,TGTGCCAGCAGCTTAGAACCTTTCACCGGGGAGCTGTTTTTT
16,few,TRBJ2-7,TRBV7-3,NA,CASSLTFGAGLGEQYF,TGTGCCAGCAGCTTAACGTTCGGGGCGGGGCTGGGCGAGCAGTACTTC
14,few,TRBJ1-5,TRBV6-2/TRBV6-3,TRBD1,CASQFGQVHQPQHF,TGTGCCAGTCAATTCGGACAGGTTCATCAGCCCCAGCATTTT
14,NA,TRBJ1-5,TRBV7-9,TRBD1,CASSLEQGNQPQHF,TGTGCCAGCAGCTTAGAACAGGGGAATCAGCCCCAGCATTTT
15,many,TRBJ2-7,TRBV9,NA,CASSPHEGGIYEQYF,TGTGCCAGCAGCCCCCACGAGGGGGGAATTTACGAGCAGTACTTC
14,few,TRBJ2-7,TRBV27,TRBD2,CASRTGTSGSEQYF,TGTGCCAGCAGGACCGGGACTAGCGGGTCTGAGCAGTACTTC
14,many,TRBJ2-1,TRBV11-3,NA,CASSLGRGGNEQFF,TGTGCCAGCAGCTTAGGAAGGGGAGGCAATGAGCAGTTCTTC
15,few,TRBJ1-6,TRBV4-3,TRBD1,CASSQTAGGISPLHF,TGCGCCAGCAGCCAGACCGCAGGGGGCATTTCACCCCTCCACTTT
13,NA,TRBJ2-7,TRBV20-1,TRBD2,CSASRGGTYEQYF,TGCAGTGCTAGTCGGGGGGGGACCTACGAGCAGTACTTC
14,many,TRBJ2-1,TRBV2,NA,CASSEPNSYNEQFF,TGTGCCAGCAGTGAACCCAACTCCTACAATGAGCAGTTCTTC
16,few,TRBJ2-5,TRBV10-3,TRBD2,CAISEPNGRAGETQYF,TGTGCCATCAGTGAACCTAACGGGAGGGCCGGAGAGACCCAGTACTTC
16,NA,TRBJ2-7,TRBV30,NA,CAWSLTNPGPRDEQYF,TGTGCCTGGAGTCTCACGAACCCGGGACCTAGGGACGAGCAGTACTTC
16,many,TRBJ2-3,TRBV20-1,NA,CSARDWVAAGADTQYF,TGCAGTGCTAGAGATTGGGTAGCCGCCGGAGCAGATACGCAGTATTTT
16,few,TRBJ2-3,TRBV7-6,TRBD2,CASSWSLAGGTDTQYF,TGTGCCAGCAGCTGGTCACTAGCGGGAGGCACAGATACGCAGTATTTT
13,NA,TRBJ1-1,TRBV27,NA,CASSFGGRTGAFF,TGTGCCAGCAGTTTTGGGGGGCGGACTGGAGCTTTCTTT
13,many,TRBJ2-6,TRBV2,NA,CARERVGANVLTF,TGTGCCAGAGAGAGGGTTGGGGCCAACGTCCTGACTTTC
16,many,TRBJ2-5,TRBV6-2/TRBV6-3,TRBD1,CASSYGGDRAQETQYF,TGTGCCAGCAGTTACGGAGGCGACAGGGCCCAAGAGACCCAGTACTTC